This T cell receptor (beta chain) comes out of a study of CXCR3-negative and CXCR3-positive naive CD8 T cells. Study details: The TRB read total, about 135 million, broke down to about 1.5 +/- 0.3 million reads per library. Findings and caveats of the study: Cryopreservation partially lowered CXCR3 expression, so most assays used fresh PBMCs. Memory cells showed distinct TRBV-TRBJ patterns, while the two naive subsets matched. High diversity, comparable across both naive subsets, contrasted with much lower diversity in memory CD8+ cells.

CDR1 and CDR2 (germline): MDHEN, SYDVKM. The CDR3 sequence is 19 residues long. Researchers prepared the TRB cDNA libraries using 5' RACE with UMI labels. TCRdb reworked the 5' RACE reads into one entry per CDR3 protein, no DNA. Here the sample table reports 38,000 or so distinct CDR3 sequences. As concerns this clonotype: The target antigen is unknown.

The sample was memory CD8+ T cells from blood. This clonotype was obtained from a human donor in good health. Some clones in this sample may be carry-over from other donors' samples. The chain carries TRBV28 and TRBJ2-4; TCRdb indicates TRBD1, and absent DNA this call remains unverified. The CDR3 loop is CASSFTPEQGPLAKNIQYF.